This TCR beta chain comes out of a study of early T cells in non-severe SARS-CoV-2 infection. For the study at large: Chains stayed unpaired after sequencing of bulk RNA from unsorted whole blood. Study-level findings and limits: Database matching using VDJdb favored anti-spike CD8 responses, with private and CD4 specificities left missing.

J was trimmed by 5 bases and V by 6 bases; bases with no gene match: 5. The CDR3 has 13 residues. Via MiXCR, TCRdb re-called the 5' RACE reads, giving one row per CDR3 protein. The table includes some 60,000 distinct CDR3 sequences, approximately 12% detected once. This clonotype turned up a few times. Its target is unknown. The receptor was isolated from an adult who was a healthcare worker with PCR-confirmed SARS-CoV-2 infection or an uninfected control (not recorded which). The chain is built from TRBV12-3 or TRBV12-4 and TRBJ2-3; TRBD2 matches 7 bases. This specimen was whole blood, taken at baseline. The CDR3 nucleotides read TGTGCCAGCAGGCCACTAGCGAAAGATACGCAGTATTTT. Translated, it gives CASRPLAKDTQYF.